The 32 T cell receptor beta chains presented below share a single source sample, sequenced in a study of spatial heterogeneity in lung cancer. Time point of the sample: sample taken at primary tumor resection. Using its own MiXCR run on the 5' RACE reads, TCRdb lists one record per CDR3 protein. The sample includes about 360 distinct CDR3 sequences, around 50% of them seen just once. The source was normal lung tissue next to the tumor, collected at surgery. These receptors were collected from a female donor with early-stage non-small cell lung cancer.

With respect to this clonotype: This beta chain appears as a stray read in a library generated for alpha chains; its size is not informative. The chain carries TRBV5-4 and TRBJ2-3; no firm D call. CDR3 length: 14 residues. Germline CDR1 and CDR2: SGHNT and YYREEE (reference sequence). The V end lost 2 bases, the J end lost 4 bases, and 11 bases lay between the germline ends. CDR3 in amino acids: CASSLQLGADTQYF. Written as DNA, the CDR3 is TGTGCCAGCAGCTTACAGTTAGGAGCAGATACGCAGTATTTT.

Worth noting for this clonotype: This beta chain turned up in a library designed for alpha chains; as an off-target read, its abundance says little. This chain links TRBV28 with TRBJ2-1; 13 bases align to TRBD2. The V segment lost 2 bases and the J segment 3 bases; nucleotides outside the gene matches: 13. Germline values: CDR1 MDHEN, CDR2 SYDVKM. This CDR3 region has 20 residues. DNA of the CDR3: TGTGCCAGCAGTTTACTCGGCACTAGCGGGGGGGACTACCGCTACAATGAGCAGTTCTTC. As protein: CASSLLGTSGGDYRYNEQFF.

Only a few counts were recorded for this clonotype. Since it is a stray read in a library aimed at alpha chains, this beta chain has a size that is not meaningful. J is TRBJ2-7 and V is TRBV18, with a weak D call TRBD2 (6 bases). CDR1 and CDR2 (germline): KGHSH, LQKENI. This CDR3 is built from 16 residues. V dropped 6 bases and J dropped 0 bases, with 18 bases sitting between them. CDR3 region: CASSLGGELGSYEQYV. CDR3 nucleotide sequence: TGTGCCAGCTCCCTGGGCGGGGAACTGGGCTCCTACGAGCAGTACGTC.

As to this clonotype: Compared with germline, one end of the junction differs, possibly owing to a read error. This beta chain is a stray sequence in a library constructed for alpha chains; its clone size is not meaningful. V usage is TRBV13 and J usage is TRBJ2-2; 8 bases fit TRBD1. The CDR3 contains 18 residues. Germline CDR1 is PRHDT and CDR2 is FYEKMQ (reference sequence). CDR3 DNA sequence: TGTGCCAGCAGCCTAGGTGACAGGGGCCCGCGGCGGACCGGGGAGCTGTTTTTT. It translates to CASSLGDRGPRRTGELFF.

In regard to this clonotype: Since the library was made to target alpha chains, this beta chain is a stray read and its abundance is not meaningful. This chain uses TRBV6-5 with TRBJ2-4, with a weak D call TRBD2 (6 bases). V lost 6 bases, J lost 6 bases, and 18 bases lay in between. This CDR3 has 15 residues. From germline, CDR1 is MNHEY and CDR2 SVGAGI. DNA of the CDR3: TGTGCCAGCAGCCTGGGACTGCCCGGTGGAAACATTCAGTACTTC. It is translated as CASSLGLPGGNIQYF.

About this clonotype: As an off-target read in a library built for alpha chains, this beta chain has a frequency of little significance. The CDR3 DNA reads as TGTGCCAGTAGCCCGCGGATTGAAGAGACCCAGTACTTC. It is translated as CASSPRIEETQYF. V gene TRBV19 combines with J gene TRBJ2-5, with no clear D. The CDR3 runs to 13 residues. V was trimmed by 6 bases and J by 3 bases, leaving 11 bases between them. The V gene's germline CDR1 is LNHDA and CDR2 SQIVND (reference sequence). Full variable domain (rest looked up from reference TRBV19 and TRBJ2-5): DGGITQSPKYLFRKEGQNVTLSCEQNLNHDAMYWYRQDPGQGLRLIYYSQIVNDFQKGDIAEGYSVSREKKESFPLTVTSAQKNPTAFYLCASSPRIEETQYFGPGTRLLVL.

In its sample, this clonotype ranks as hyperexpanded (1% or more). Since the library was made to target alpha chains, this beta chain is a stray read and its abundance is not meaningful. V gene TRBV24-1 combines with J gene TRBJ2-2; weak D call: TRBD2 (5 bases). The CDR3 has 13 residues. The germline gives CDR1 KGHDR, CDR2 SFDVKD. V lost 7 bases, J lost 6 bases, and 11 bases lay in between. Written as DNA, the CDR3 is TGTGCCACCAGCGGACTCGCCTCCGGGGAGCTGTTTTTT. Translation: CATSGLASGELFF.

This clonotype was detected only a few times. As an off-target read in a library built for alpha chains, this beta chain has a frequency of little significance. The rearrangement links TRBV7-3 to TRBJ2-3; TRBD2 matches 8 bases. Germline loops: CDR1 SGHTA, CDR2 FQGTGA. The CDR3 has 17 amino acids. V was pared by 5 bases and J by 3 bases, with 13 bases of the junction left unmatched. The CDR3 DNA is TGTGCCAGCAGCCCACTAGTGGGGTTAGCGGGGACAGATACGCAGTATTTT. It encodes CASSPLVGLAGTDTQYF.

This clonotype showed up just a few times. Within a library made for alpha chains, this beta chain is off target, and its count is uninformative. The J gene is TRBJ1-1, the V gene TRBV5-5; 8 bases are a match to TRBD1. Trimming removed 4 bases from V and 4 bases from J; junction bases left unmatched: 6. Germline CDR1 reads SGHKS; CDR2 reads YYEKEE (reference sequence). The CDR3 covers 14 residues. The CDR3 loop reads CASSADRGGTEAFF. CDR3 coding DNA: TGTGCCAGCAGCGCAGACAGGGGTGGCACTGAAGCTTTCTTT.

Concerning this clonotype itself: The library was prepared for alpha chains; this beta chain is a stray read, so its frequency means little. This chain joins TRBV7-8 and TRBJ2-5, with 11 bases aligning to TRBD2. The V and J ends lost 5 bases and 4 bases, in that order; junction bases with no gene match: 12. The CDR3 covers 17 residues. CDR1 is SGHVS and CDR2 is FQNEAQ in the germline V gene. DNA of the CDR3: TGTGCCAGCAGCCCCCGGTCTACTAGCGGGAGTCGAGAGACCCAGTACTTC. This encodes CASSPRSTSGSRETQYF.

This clonotype was seen a handful of times. With the library built for alpha chains, this beta chain is off target and its frequency is not meaningful. The chain has TRBV20-1 and TRBJ2-7; D remains unclear. Per the germline V gene, CDR1 is DFQATT and CDR2 is SNEGSKA (reference sequence). This CDR3 is 14 amino acids long. V lost 1 base, J lost 3 bases, and 13 bases lay in between. CDR3 nucleotide sequence: TGCAGTGCTAGAGGCGGTCTTGAAGGCTACGAGCAGTACGTC. Amino acid sequence: CSARGGLEGYEQYV.

This clonotype was picked up a small number of times. The library was designed around alpha chains, so this beta chain is a stray read whose abundance carries little weight. CDR3 DNA sequence: TGCAGTGCTAGAGATACCAGGCCCGACGAGCAGTACTTC. Its translation is CSARDTRPDEQYF. The gene calls are TRBV20-1 and TRBJ2-7; D gene uncertain. V was shortened by 0 bases and J by 5 bases, with 11 bases between the two germline ends. Germline V gene data show CDR1 as DFQATT and CDR2 as SNEGSKA (reference sequence). This CDR3 region has 13 residues.

A word on this clonotype: Within a library made for alpha chains, this beta chain is off target, and its count is uninformative. The chain is built from TRBV12-3 or TRBV12-4 and TRBJ2-5, with 8 bases aligning to TRBD2. V trimming: 5 bases; J trimming: 2 bases; junction bases outside the gene matches: 4. This CDR3 is 14 amino acids long. The CDR3 DNA reads as TGTGCCAGCAGTCAGCGGGGGTCTCAAGAGACCCAGTACTTC. Protein: CASSQRGSQETQYF.

Regarding this clonotype: A library prepared for alpha chains yielded this beta chain as an off-target read; its size is of little meaning. The rearrangement links TRBV7-2 to TRBJ2-7; D unresolved. The CDR3 has 16 residues. V was trimmed by 1 base and J by 1 base, leaving 14 bases between them. Germline V gene sequence: CDR1 SGHTA, CDR2 FQGNSA. The CDR3 spells CASSLDVASASYEQYF. The CDR3 nucleotides are TGTGCCAGCAGCTTAGATGTAGCCTCGGCATCCTACGAGCAGTACTTC. Filled out from reference TRBV7-2 and TRBJ2-7, the complete variable domain reads GAGVSQSPSNKVTEKGKDVELRCDPISGHTALYWYRQSLGQGLEFLIYFQGNSAPDKSGLPSDRFSAERTGGSVSTLTIQRTQQEDSAVYLCASSLDVASASYEQYFGPGTRLTVT.

In regard to this clonotype: A library made for alpha chains picked up this beta chain off target, so its size means little. The chain couples TRBV5-5 to TRBJ2-3; D is unclear. CDR1 is SGHKS, CDR2 YYEKEE, per germline (reference sequence). The CDR3 runs to 14 residues. The ends were cut back, 4 bases at V and 4 bases at J, with 13 bases in the middle. The CDR3 DNA reads TGTGCCAGCAGCCCAATGGGGATCCCAGATACGCAGTATTTT. This sequence encodes CASSPMGIPDTQYF.

This clonotype is termed hyperexpanded. This beta chain slipped into a library made for alpha chains as a stray read, so its size is not meaningful. The V call is TRBV7-3, the J call TRBJ2-2; 8 bases line up with TRBD2. Trimming took 5 bases from V and 7 from J; bases not matched to a gene: 3. The CDR3 covers 13 residues. CDR1 is SGHTA, CDR2 FQGTGA, per germline. CDR3 nucleotide sequence: TGTGCCAGCAGCCGACTAGCGTACGGGGAGCTGTTTTTT. Protein product: CASSRLAYGELFF.

For this clonotype: As an off-target read in a library built for alpha chains, this beta chain has a frequency of little significance. This rearrangement joins TRBV12-3 or TRBV12-4 to TRBJ1-1; perhaps TRBD1 as D (5 bases). The CDR3 has 12 amino acids. Trimming pared 10 bases from V and 5 bases from J, leaving 14 bases between. The CDR3 DNA reads as TGTGCCACCCGAAGGGGAGGGACTGAAGCTTTCTTT. Protein product: CATRRGGTEAFF.

Remarks on this clonotype: For a library built for alpha chains, this beta chain is a stray read; little rests on its size. CDR3 DNA: TGTGCCAGCAGTTATCCCAAACTAGTCGATGAGCAGTTCTTC. Translating it yields CASSYPKLVDEQFF. V usage is TRBV6-2 or TRBV6-3 and J usage is TRBJ2-1; weak D call: TRBD2 (5 bases). Germline V gene lookup returns CDR1 MNHEY and CDR2 SVGEGT. The CDR3 is 14 amino acids. Trimming removed 3 bases from V and 8 bases from J, with 14 bases in between.

Comments on this clonotype: This beta chain is a stray sequence in a library constructed for alpha chains; its clone size is not meaningful. The chain employs TRBV12-3 or TRBV12-4 and TRBJ1-4, with a possible D match to TRBD1 (5 bases). The V end lost 8 bases, the J end lost 5 bases, and 21 bases lay between the germline ends. The CDR3 is 16 amino acids. CDR3 DNA sequence: TGTGCCAGCGCCAGGATAGGGGAAGGGGACAATGAAAAACTGTTTTTT. This translates into CASARIGEGDNEKLFF.

Concerning this clonotype: This beta chain came through as a stray read in a library set up for alpha chains, and its size says little. The chain combines TRBV6-2 or TRBV6-3 with TRBJ2-3; TRBD2 agrees at 11 bases. Per germline, CDR1 MNHEY and CDR2 SVGEGT. J was trimmed by 9 bases and V by 0 bases; bases with no gene match: 5. The length of the CDR3 is 15 residues. CDR3 in DNA: TGTGCCAGCAGTTACTCCCTAGCGGGAGGAGACACGCAGTATTTT. It yields the protein CASSYSLAGGDTQYF.

As regards this clonotype: Because the library targeted alpha chains, this beta chain is an off-target read whose size means little. The chain links TRBV5-1 to TRBJ2-7, with no clear D. The CDR3 extends over 13 amino acids. V was cut by 1 base and J by 3 bases, with 8 bases left in between. The germline V gene has CDR1 SGHRS and CDR2 YFSETQ. CDR3: CASSLPGLYEQYF. The CDR3 bases are TGCGCCAGCAGCTTGCCAGGCCTCTACGAGCAGTACTTC.

Turning to this clonotype: This beta chain is an off-target read within a library intended for alpha chains, so its frequency means little. This chain connects TRBV4-1 to TRBJ1-3; no firm D call. Germline loops: CDR1 MGHRA, CDR2 YSYEKL. There are 14 residues in the CDR3. V gave up 1 base and J gave up 9 bases, with 13 bases separating them. CDR3: CASSQGSSRGTIYF. As DNA, the CDR3 is TGCGCCAGCAGCCAAGGAAGTAGCCGGGGCACCATATATTTT.

On this clonotype: Because the library targeted alpha chains, this beta chain is an off-target read whose size means little. The chain links TRBV9 to TRBJ2-4; D perhaps matches TRBD2 (6 bases). This CDR3 has 14 residues. V lost 4 bases, J lost 9 bases, and 17 bases lay in between. CDR1 is SGDLS, CDR2 YYNGEE, per germline. The CDR3 spells CASSSLRGSGIQYF. The DNA of the CDR3 is TGTGCCAGCAGCTCCCTGCGGGGCTCGGGCATTCAGTACTTC.

As regards this clonotype: Since it is a stray read in a library aimed at alpha chains, this beta chain has a size that is not meaningful. The gene calls are TRBV6-2 or TRBV6-3 and TRBJ2-7; the D is unclear. Germline CDR1 MNHEY, CDR2 SVGEGT. The CDR3 covers 13 residues. V lost 5 bases, J lost 0 bases, and 8 bases lay in between. The CDR3 DNA reads as TGTGCCAGCAGTGACCGTCTCTCCTACGAGCAGTACTTC. This codes for CASSDRLSYEQYF.

As concerns this clonotype: The size of this beta chain means little, since it is a stray read in a library made for alpha chains. The V call is TRBV12-3 or TRBV12-4, the J call TRBJ1-5; 7 positions agree with TRBD1. This CDR3 contains 14 residues. V shed 9 bases, J shed 3 bases, and the junction held 8 bases outside the gene matches. This chain's CDR3 is CASKHRGTNQPQHF. CDR3 DNA: TGTGCCAGTAAACACAGGGGCACCAATCAGCCCCAGCATTTT.

Remarks on this clonotype: Found in a library prepared for alpha chains, this beta chain is an off-target read, and its abundance has little meaning. This chain connects TRBV7-9 to TRBJ2-1; the D is unclear. The CDR3 spans 12 residues. V was clipped by 5 bases and J by 6 bases, with 8 bases between them. Germline CDR1 and CDR2: SEHNR and FQNEAQ (reference sequence). CDR3 bases: TGTGCCAGCAGCCCTATACTCAATGAGCAGTTCTTC. This encodes CASSPILNEQFF.

As concerns this clonotype: This beta chain appears as a stray read in a library generated for alpha chains; its size is not informative. The V and J genes are TRBV28 and TRBJ1-5; D may be TRBD1 (6 bases). The CDR3 consists of 18 residues. The germline gives CDR1 MDHEN, CDR2 SYDVKM. Trimming took 6 bases from V and 0 from J, leaving 21 bases between them. The CDR3: CASSVRWGTPYSNQPQHF. In nucleotides, the CDR3 is TGTGCCAGCAGCGTACGTTGGGGGACACCTTATAGCAATCAGCCCCAGCATTTT.

This clonotype occurred a few times. Little can be read into the size of this beta chain, an off-target read in a library designed for alpha chains. The CDR3 here is CASKADRGLTYEQYF. CDR3 DNA: TGTGCCAGCAAGGCGGACAGGGGGCTTACCTACGAGCAGTACTTC. This rearrangement joins TRBV2 to TRBJ2-7, with 11 positions matching TRBD1. CDR1 and CDR2 from the germline V gene are SNHLY and FYNNEI. V gave up 7 bases and J gave up 2 bases; unmatched junction bases: 7. The CDR3 is 15 residues long.

The table lists this clonotype with a few counts. Because this beta chain is a stray read in a library intended to capture alpha chains, its abundance should not be given much weight. The chain joins TRBV7-2 to TRBJ2-1; 7 bases agree with TRBD1. The CDR3 sequence is 14 residues long. From germline, CDR1 is SGHTA and CDR2 FQGNSA. With V trimmed by 5 bases and J by 5 bases, 6 bases remained unmatched. CDR3 DNA: TGTGCCAGCAGCCCACGACAGGGTAACAATGAGCAGTTCTTC. Amino acid sequence: CASSPRQGNNEQFF.

A few counts support this clonotype. This beta chain is an unintended read in a library built for alpha chains; its size means little. The chain uses TRBV28 and TRBJ1-6; unclear D gene. This CDR3 region has 15 residues. Trimming stripped 4 bases from V and 6 bases from J, with 13 bases between. Germline CDR1 is MDHEN and CDR2 is SYDVKM. The CDR3 is CASSSQWGINSPLHF. CDR3 coding DNA: TGTGCCAGCAGTTCACAATGGGGAATTAATTCACCCCTCCACTTT.

Comments on this clonotype: Because this beta chain is a stray read in a library intended to capture alpha chains, its abundance should not be given much weight. The chain employs TRBV10-3 and TRBJ2-3; either TRBD1 or TRBD2 may supply D (5 bases each). The CDR3 is made up of 14 amino acids. V was trimmed by 7 bases and J by 2 bases, leaving 13 bases between them. Germline-derived CDR1 and CDR2 are ENHRY and SYGVKD. The CDR3 loop is CAINSPGTTDTQYF. The DNA for the CDR3 is TGTGCCATCAACAGCCCCGGGACCACAGATACGCAGTATTTT.

In the case of this clonotype: The library was built for alpha chains, so this beta chain is an off-target read and its size means little. The chain employs TRBV12-3 or TRBV12-4 and TRBJ2-7; 8 nucleotides align to TRBD1. The CDR3 runs 15 residues. The ends lost 5 bases at V and 2 bases at J; junction bases unmatched: 8. The CDR3 sequence is CASSLPTGVAYEQYF. The CDR3 DNA reads TGTGCCAGCAGTCTCCCGACAGGGGTCGCCTACGAGCAGTACTTC.